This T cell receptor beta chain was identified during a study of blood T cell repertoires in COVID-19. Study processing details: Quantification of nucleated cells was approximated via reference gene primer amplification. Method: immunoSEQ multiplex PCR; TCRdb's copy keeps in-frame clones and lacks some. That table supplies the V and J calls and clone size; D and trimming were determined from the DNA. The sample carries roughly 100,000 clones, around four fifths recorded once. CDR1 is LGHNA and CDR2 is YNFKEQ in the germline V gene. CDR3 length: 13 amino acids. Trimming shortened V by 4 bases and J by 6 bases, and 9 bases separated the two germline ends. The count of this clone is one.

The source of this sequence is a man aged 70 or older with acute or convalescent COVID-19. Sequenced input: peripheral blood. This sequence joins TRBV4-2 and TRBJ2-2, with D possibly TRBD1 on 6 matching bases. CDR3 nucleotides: TGTGCCAGCAGCCTCCAGGGGTCCGGGGAGCTGTTTTTT. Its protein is CASSLQGSGELFF.